This T cell receptor (beta chain) was captured by sequencing in a study of blood T cell repertoires in COVID-19. Study-level background: From the United States, Italy and Spain came samples of acute and convalescent COVID-19. Sources were T cells, B-cell-depleted T cells, or PBMCs; the material itself was cDNA or gDNA.

This CDR3 comprises 18 residues. Trimming cost V 0 bases and J 8 bases; bases outside gene matches: 10. The V gene's germline CDR1 is MGHRA and CDR2 YSYEKL. Per the study methods: Reference gene primer amplification gave nucleated cell count estimates. The assay was immunoSEQ multiplex PCR, and TCRdb's table has in-frame clones only and misses some. V, J and clone size were drawn from that table, and D and trimming were deduced from the DNA. The data hold 280,000 or so clones, with more than 70% observed a single time. The source is a woman in her twenties or thirties who had recovered from COVID-19. The specimen was peripheral blood. The genes are TRBV4-1 and TRBJ2-1; 13 bases line up with TRBD2. The chain's CDR3 is CASSQDLLAGGQVYEQFF. The CDR3 bases are TGCGCCAGCAGCCAAGATCTACTAGCGGGGGGGCAGGTCTATGAGCAGTTCTTC.